This record concerns one TCR beta chain sequence. What it binds is not known. This sample is drawn from a study of T cell responses to AZD1222 COVID-19 vaccine. The study, taken as a whole, reports: Only after the peak T cell response were repertoires sampled. After two AZD1222 doses, spike-specific TCR breadth and depth rose versus day 0.

Clones were sequenced by immunoSEQ multiplex PCR, and TCRdb holds only the in-frame ones, with some missing. This table holds some 200,000 clones, roughly nine tenths found once. The CDR3 spans 14 residues. Germline loops: CDR1 MNHEY, CDR2 SVGAGI. Trimming left V 4 bases short and J 0 bases short, with 10 bases between. This sequence joins TRBV6-5 and TRBJ2-7; D possibly corresponds to TRBD2 (5 bases). The source of this sequence is an adult who received the AZD1222 COVID-19 vaccine. Sequencing was performed on peripheral blood, taken 28 days after the second AZD1222 dose. The CDR3 is CASSSMGSSYEQYF. In nucleotides, the CDR3 is TGTGCCAGCAGTTCCATGGGGAGCTCCTACGAGCAGTACTTC.